Given below is one T cell receptor (beta chain) in context. The antigen remains unidentified. MiXCR, run by TCRdb on the 5' RACE reads, gives a single entry per CDR3 protein. There are about 350,000 distinct CDR3 sequences in the sample; roughly 15% occur only once, and 22% lies in the top ten. The data stem from a study of T-cell memory formation after mild COVID-19. Germline CDR1 GTSNPN, CDR2 SVGIG (reference sequence). The V and J ends lost 2 bases and 3 bases respectively, with 2 bases between them. This CDR3 is 11 amino acids long. Notes on the study in general: Cross-reactive memory seemingly joined, as some responding clones were found in pre-infection memory.

The gene calls are TRBV30 and TRBJ2-1; D uncertain. Sequencing was done on a sample of PBMCs or a T cell subset sorted from them (not recorded which). This clonotype was sampled from a man between 18 and 35 years old who had mild COVID-19 (a few samples of this study predate the infection). Cell type and time point are not known. The CDR3 loop is CAWSIYNEQFF. The CDR3 DNA reads TGTGCCTGGAGTATCTACAATGAGCAGTTCTTC.